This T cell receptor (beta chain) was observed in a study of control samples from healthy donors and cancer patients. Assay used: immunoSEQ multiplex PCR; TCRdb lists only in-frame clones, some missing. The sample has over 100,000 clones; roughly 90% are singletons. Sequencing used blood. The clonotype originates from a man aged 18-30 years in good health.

The CDR3 region is CSASHRDRGLVNTEAFF. The CDR3 bases are TGCAGTGCTAGTCACCGGGACAGGGGGCTCGTGAACACTGAAGCTTTCTTT. This chain connects TRBV20-1 to TRBJ1-1, with TRBD1 matching 12 bases. V lost 3 bases, J lost 0 bases, and 8 bases stayed unmatched. CDR1 is DFQATT, CDR2 SNEGSKA, per germline (reference sequence). The CDR3 is made up of 17 amino acids.